The clone carrying this T cell receptor (beta chain) occurred a few times. The data belong to a study of T-cell memory formation after mild COVID-19. TCRdb reprocessed the 5' RACE reads via MiXCR and lists one record per CDR3 protein. The repertoire holds more than 120,000 distinct CDR3 sequences, about 6.1% seen once, with just over 2% in the top ten. V lost 0 bases and J lost 5, with 11 bases in between. The CDR3 runs to 14 residues. Germline CDR1 and CDR2: SGHKS and YYEKEE (reference sequence). Sample: PBMCs or a T cell subset sorted from them (not recorded which). The gene calls are TRBV5-5 and TRBJ2-5; D unclear. The TCR sequence derives from an adult woman who had mild COVID-19 (a few samples of this study predate the infection). Cell type and time point are not known. The CDR3 here is CASSLVPQWETQYF. CDR3 coding DNA: TGTGCCAGCAGCTTGGTTCCACAGTGGGAGACCCAGTACTTC.